The T cell receptor beta chain under discussion was sequenced for a study of blood T cell repertoires in COVID-19. Looked up from germline, CDR1 is SGHRS and CDR2 is YFSETQ. The CDR3 spans 15 residues. Unmatched junction bases numbered 5, after V lost 4 bases and J lost 1 base. The data were produced by immunoSEQ multiplex PCR, yet TCRdb's version contains in-frame clones alone and is incomplete. This table has about 50,000 clones, around 80% appearing once. Sequencing was performed on peripheral blood. This clonotype originated in a man in his 70s with acute or convalescent COVID-19. The chain recombines TRBV5-1 with TRBJ1-1; 9 nucleotides match TRBD1. CDR3 nucleotides: TGCGCCAGCAGCATGGGACAGGGTGGGAACACTGAAGCTTTCTTT. Amino acids: CASSMGQGGNTEAFF.